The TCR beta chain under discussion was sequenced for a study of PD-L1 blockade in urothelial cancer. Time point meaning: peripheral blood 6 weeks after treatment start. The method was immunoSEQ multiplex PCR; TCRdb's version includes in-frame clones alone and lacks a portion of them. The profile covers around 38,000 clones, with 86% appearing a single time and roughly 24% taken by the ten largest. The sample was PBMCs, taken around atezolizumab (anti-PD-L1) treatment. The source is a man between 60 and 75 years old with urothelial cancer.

CDR3 sequence: CASSLQAGTGVANTQYF. The CDR3 region has the DNA TGTGCCAGCAGCCTACAGGCGGGGACAGGGGTGGCCAATACGCAGTATTTT. The chain is built from TRBV7-2 and TRBJ2-3; TRBD1 aligns across 10 bases. J gave up 7 bases and V 5 bases, and 15 bases lay outside the gene matches. This CDR3 has 17 residues. The germline V gene has CDR1 SGHTA and CDR2 FQGNSA. Combining the CDR3 with reference TRBV7-2 and TRBJ2-3 gives the whole variable domain GAGVSQSPSNKVTEKGKDVELRCDPISGHTALYWYRQSLGQGLEFLIYFQGNSAPDKSGLPSDRFSAERTGGSVSTLTIQRTQQEDSAVYLCASSLQAGTGVANTQYFGPGTRLTVL.